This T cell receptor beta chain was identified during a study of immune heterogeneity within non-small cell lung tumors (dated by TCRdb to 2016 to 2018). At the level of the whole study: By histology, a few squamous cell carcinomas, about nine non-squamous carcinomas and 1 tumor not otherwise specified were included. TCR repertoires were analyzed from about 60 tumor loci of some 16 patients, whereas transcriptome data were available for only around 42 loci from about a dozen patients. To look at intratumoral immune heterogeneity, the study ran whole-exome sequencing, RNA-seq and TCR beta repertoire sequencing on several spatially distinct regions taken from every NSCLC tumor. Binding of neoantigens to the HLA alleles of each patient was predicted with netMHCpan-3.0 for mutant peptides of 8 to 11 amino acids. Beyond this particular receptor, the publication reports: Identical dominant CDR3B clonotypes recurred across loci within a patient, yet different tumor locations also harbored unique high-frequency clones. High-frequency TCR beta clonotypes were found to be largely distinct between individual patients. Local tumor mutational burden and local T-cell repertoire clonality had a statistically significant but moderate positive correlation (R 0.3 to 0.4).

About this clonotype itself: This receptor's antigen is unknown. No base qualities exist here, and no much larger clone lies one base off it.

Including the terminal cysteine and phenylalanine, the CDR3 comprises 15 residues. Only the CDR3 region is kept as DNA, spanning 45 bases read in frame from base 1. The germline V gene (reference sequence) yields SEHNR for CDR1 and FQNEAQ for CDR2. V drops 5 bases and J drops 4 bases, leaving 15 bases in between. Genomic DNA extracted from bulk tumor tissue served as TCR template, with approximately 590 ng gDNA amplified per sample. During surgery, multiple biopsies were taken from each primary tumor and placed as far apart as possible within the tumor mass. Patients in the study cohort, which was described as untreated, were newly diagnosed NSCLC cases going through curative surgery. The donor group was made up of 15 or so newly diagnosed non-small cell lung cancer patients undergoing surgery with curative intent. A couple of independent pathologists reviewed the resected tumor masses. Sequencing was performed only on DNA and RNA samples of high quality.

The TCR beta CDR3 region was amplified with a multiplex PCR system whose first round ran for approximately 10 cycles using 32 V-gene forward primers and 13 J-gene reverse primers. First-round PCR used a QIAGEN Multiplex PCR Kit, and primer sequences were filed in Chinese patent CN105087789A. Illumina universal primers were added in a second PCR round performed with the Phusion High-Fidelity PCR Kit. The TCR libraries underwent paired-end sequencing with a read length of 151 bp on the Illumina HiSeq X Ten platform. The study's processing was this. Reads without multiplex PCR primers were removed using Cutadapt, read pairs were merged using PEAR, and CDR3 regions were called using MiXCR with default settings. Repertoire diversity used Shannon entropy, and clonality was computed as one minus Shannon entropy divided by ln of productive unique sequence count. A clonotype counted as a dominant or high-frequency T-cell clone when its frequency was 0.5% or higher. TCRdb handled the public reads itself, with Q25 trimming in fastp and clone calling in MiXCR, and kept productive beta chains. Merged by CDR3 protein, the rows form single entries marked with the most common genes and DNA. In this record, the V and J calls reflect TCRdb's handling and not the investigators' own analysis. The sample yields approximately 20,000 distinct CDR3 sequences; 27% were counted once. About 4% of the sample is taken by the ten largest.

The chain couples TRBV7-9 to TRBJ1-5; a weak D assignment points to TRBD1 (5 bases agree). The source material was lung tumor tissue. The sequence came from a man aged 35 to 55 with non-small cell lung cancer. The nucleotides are TGTGCCAGCAGCCTAGGATCAGGGAGGAATCAGCCCCAGCATTTT. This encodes CASSLGSGRNQPQHF.